By frequency in the sample, the clone carrying this T cell receptor beta chain is large. Its cognate antigen is unknown. In TCRdb, the multiplex PCR reads were re-called with MiXCR into one record per CDR3 protein. The sample consists of a few hundred thousand distinct CDR3 sequences, 30% to 35% of them appearing once. Samples came from axillary lymph nodes draining the breast cancer. This entry is derived from a study of breast tumors, draining lymph nodes, adjacent tissues. Notes on the study in general: The data were judged consistent with most tumor T cells coming from lymph node and expanding in tumor. Tumor T cell lymph node origin was a supported hypothesis, not proven. Luminal-like breast cancer showed significantly higher tumor–nontumor repertoire similarity than basal-like. Tumor TCR diversity was below lymph nodes but above nontumor tissue.

V dropped 6 bases and J dropped 3; count of bases not matched to a gene: 1. The CDR3 sequence is 14 residues long. From germline, CDR1 is SNHLY and CDR2 FYNNEI. The material sequenced was axillary lymph node tissue. This chain connects TRBV2 to TRBJ2-7; 14 bases match TRBD2. This TCR came from a female donor with breast cancer. Some clones in this sample may be carry-over from other donors' samples. The CDR3 region is CASRGTSGGYEQYF. CDR3 sequence (DNA): TGTGCCAGCAGGGGGACTAGCGGGGGCTACGAGCAGTACTTC.